This TCR beta chain was documented in a study of blood T cell repertoires in COVID-19 (dated by TCRdb to the early 2020s). Background on the whole study: Collaborator samples came from the United States, Italy and Spain and covered acute and convalescent phases of COVID-19. The prospective study material was composed of cDNA or gDNA derived from T cells, B-cell-depleted T cells, or PBMCs. The dataset comprised deeply sampled blood TCRbeta repertoires from subjects exposed to, actively infected with, or recovered from COVID-19. A freely available public database, intended as a resource for researchers studying the immune response to SARS-CoV-2, is where the repertoires were released. The samples were drawn from two sources: the first 160 participants of the ongoing ImmuneRACE study, and 1,200 or so subjects contributed by 6 global collaborators. The sample metadata nearly always contained a de-identified subject ID, COVID-19 status, age in years and sex. Where available, HLA class I and class II types were obtained from metadata supplied by the sample provider rather than from assay-based typing. Broad study findings and their caveats: The amount of clinical and demographic metadata varied by source and participant and was provided uncurated.

In the prospective study, participants were about 18 to 95 years old, resided in 25 or so geographic areas of the United States, and were enrolled through a virtual design. In the prospective study, participants were assigned to cohorts based on the clinical history participants reported in a screening survey and a study questionnaire. Recovered participants in ImmuneRACE Cohort 3 were defined as having two consecutive negative NP/OP PCR tests, clearance from a healthcare professional, or resolution of symptoms. Mobile phlebotomists in the prospective study collected whole blood, serum and a nasopharyngeal or oropharyngeal swab from every participant. Participants in the prospective study had the option to provide additional blood draws and questionnaires over a roughly two-month period. Blood samples from the prospective study were shipped frozen or at room temperature prior to DNA extraction.

Of note for this clone: It lacks a known antigen. The input lacks base qualities; no much larger clone sits a single base away.

The cysteine opens and the phenylalanine closes a CDR3 of 16 amino acids. Of all the DNA, just the CDR3 is kept, 48 bases in frame from base 1. The germline V gene yields SGHVS for CDR1 and FNYEAQ for CDR2. Compared with germline, V lacks 4 bases and J lacks 4 bases; bases without a gene match: 6. The immunoSEQ Assay, a bias-controlled multiplex PCR, was used to amplify TCRbeta CDR3 regions from genomic DNA. Per the source publication's procedure: Nucleated cell counts per sample were estimated from amplification of reference gene primers within the assay. To quantify the absolute abundance of each unique TCRbeta CDR3 rearrangement, sequence reads were collapsed and filtered. Productive Simpson clonality was computed per sample as the square root of Simpson's diversity index over productive rearrangements. Not all clones reach the TCRdb copy of this immuneACCESS table, which keeps in-frame sequences only. Checked studies attribute under half of the gap to unresolved V genes and leave the rest unexplained. V, J and clone size derive from that table, while D and trimming were established from the DNA sequence. This sample comprises hundreds of thousands of clones, approximately 86% of them detected only once. Around 0.9% of the sample lies in the top ten.

The receptor comes from a young woman who had recovered from COVID-19. Recombination connected TRBV7-6 to TRBJ2-1; TRBD2 matches 11 bases in the middle. Sequenced material: PBMCs or T cells enriched from blood (not recorded which). The DNA sequence is TGTGCCAGCAGCTCACTAGCGGGAGTAAGGTACAATGAGCAGTTCTTC. The resulting protein is CASSSLAGVRYNEQFF. The CDR3, completed at both ends by the reference TRBV7-6 and TRBJ2-1 genes, gives the full variable domain GAGVSQSPRYKVTKRGQDVALRCDPISGHVSLYWYRQALGQGPEFLTYFNYEAQQDKSGLPNDRFSAERPEGSISTLTIQRTEQRDSAMYRCASSSLAGVRYNEQFFGPGTRLTVL.